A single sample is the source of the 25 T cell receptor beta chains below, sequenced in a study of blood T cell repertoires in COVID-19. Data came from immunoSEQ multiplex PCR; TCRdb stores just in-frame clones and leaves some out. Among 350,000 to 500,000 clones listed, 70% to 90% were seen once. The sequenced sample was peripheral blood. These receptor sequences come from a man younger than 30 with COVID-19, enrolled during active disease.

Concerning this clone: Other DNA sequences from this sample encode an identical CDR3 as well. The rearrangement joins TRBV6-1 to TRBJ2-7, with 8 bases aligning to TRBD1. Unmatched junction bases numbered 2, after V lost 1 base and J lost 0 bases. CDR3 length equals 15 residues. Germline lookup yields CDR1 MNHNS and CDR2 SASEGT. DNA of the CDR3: TGTGCCAGCAGTGAAGTTGGACAGGGCTCCTACGAGCAGTACTTC. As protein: CASSEVGQGSYEQYF.

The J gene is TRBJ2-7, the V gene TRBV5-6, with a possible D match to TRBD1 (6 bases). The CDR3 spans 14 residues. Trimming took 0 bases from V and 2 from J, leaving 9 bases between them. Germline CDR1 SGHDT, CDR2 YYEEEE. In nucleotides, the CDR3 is TGTGCCAGCAGCTTGGAGGCAGGGGCCTACGAGCAGTACTTC. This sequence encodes CASSLEAGAYEQYF.

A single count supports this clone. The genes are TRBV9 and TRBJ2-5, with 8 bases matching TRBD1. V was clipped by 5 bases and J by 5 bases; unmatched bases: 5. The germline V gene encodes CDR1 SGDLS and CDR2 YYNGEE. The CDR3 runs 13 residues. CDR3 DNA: TGTGCCAGCAGTGGACAGGGTTGGGAGACCCAGTACTTC. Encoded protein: CASSGQGWETQYF.

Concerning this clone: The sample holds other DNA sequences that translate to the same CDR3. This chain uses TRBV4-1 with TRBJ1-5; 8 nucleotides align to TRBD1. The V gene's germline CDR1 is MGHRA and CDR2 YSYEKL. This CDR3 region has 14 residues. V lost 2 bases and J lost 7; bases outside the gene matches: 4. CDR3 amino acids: CASSQQGAGQPQHF. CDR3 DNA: TGCGCCAGCAGCCAACAGGGGGCAGGGCAGCCCCAGCATTTT.

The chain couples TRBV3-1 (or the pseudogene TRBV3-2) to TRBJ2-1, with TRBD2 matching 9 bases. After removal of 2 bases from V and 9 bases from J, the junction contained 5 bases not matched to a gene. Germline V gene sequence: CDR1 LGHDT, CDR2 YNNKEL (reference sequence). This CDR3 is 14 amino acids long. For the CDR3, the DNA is TGTGCCAGCAGCCAACTTAGCGGGAGTGTTGAGCAGTTCTTC. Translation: CASSQLSGSVEQFF.

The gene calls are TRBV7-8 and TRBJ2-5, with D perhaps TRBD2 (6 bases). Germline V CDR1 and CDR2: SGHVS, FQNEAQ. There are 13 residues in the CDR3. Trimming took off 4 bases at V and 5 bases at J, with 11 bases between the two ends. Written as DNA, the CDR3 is TGTGCCAGCAGCTCGGGGGATCGGGAGACCCAGTACTTC. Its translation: CASSSGDRETQYF.

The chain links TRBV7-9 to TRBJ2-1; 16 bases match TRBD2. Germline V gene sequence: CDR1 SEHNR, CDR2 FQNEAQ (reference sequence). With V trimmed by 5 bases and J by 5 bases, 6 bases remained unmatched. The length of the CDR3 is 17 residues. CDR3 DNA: TGTGCCAGCAGCCTTAAGGGACTAGCGGGGGGGCACAATGAGCAGTTCTTC. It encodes CASSLKGLAGGHNEQFF.

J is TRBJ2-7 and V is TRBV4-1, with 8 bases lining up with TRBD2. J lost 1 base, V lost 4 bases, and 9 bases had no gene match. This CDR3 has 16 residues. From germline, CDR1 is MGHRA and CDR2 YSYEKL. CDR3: CASSREYVAGSYEQYF. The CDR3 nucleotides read TGCGCCAGCAGCCGGGAATACGTAGCGGGGTCCTACGAGCAGTACTTC.

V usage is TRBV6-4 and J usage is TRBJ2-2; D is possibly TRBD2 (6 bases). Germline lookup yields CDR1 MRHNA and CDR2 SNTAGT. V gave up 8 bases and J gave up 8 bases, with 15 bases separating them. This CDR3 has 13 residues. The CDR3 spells CASASRENGELFF. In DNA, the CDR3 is TGTGCCAGCGCCTCCCGGGAGAATGGGGAGCTGTTTTTT.

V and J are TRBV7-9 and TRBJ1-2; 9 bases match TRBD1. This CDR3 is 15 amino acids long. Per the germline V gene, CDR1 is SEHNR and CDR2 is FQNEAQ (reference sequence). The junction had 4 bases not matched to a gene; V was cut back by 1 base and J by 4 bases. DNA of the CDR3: TGTGCCAGCAGCTTAGTTAGGACAGGGGCCTATGGCTACACCTTC. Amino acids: CASSLVRTGAYGYTF. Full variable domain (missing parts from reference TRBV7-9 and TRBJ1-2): DTGVSQNPRHKITKRGQNVTFRCDPISEHNRLYWYRQTLGQGPEFLTYFQNEAQLEKSRLLSDRFSAERPKGSFSTLEIQRTEQGDSAMYLCASSLVRTGAYGYTFGSGTRLTVV.

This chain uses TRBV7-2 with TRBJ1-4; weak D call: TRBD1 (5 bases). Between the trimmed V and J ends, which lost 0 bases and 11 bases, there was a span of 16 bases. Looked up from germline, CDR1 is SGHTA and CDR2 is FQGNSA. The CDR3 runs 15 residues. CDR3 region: CASSLALGGGLKLFF. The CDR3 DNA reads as TGTGCCAGCAGCTTAGCGCTGGGGGGAGGTCTGAAACTGTTTTTT.

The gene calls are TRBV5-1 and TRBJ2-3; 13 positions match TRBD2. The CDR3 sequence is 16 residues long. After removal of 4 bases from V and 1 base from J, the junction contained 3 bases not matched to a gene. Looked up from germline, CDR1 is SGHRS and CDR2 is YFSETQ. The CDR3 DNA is TGCGCCAGCAGCGCTGGACTAGCGGGAGGCACAGATACGCAGTATTTT. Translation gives CASSAGLAGGTDTQYF.

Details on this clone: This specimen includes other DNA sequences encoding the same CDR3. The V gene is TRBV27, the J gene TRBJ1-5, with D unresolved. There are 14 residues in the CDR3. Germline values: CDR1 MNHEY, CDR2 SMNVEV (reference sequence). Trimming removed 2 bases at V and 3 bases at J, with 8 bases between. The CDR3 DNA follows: TGTGCCAGCAGTTTAGCCGGGGTCAATCAGCCCCAGCATTTT. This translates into CASSLAGVNQPQHF.

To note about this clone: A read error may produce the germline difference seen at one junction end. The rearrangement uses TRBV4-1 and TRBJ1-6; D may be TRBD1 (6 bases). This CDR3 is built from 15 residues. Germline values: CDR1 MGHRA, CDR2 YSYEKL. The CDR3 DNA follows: TGCGCCCGCAGCCGACCCGGATACAGGGCCCCACCCCTCCACTTT. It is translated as CARSRPGYRAPPLHF.

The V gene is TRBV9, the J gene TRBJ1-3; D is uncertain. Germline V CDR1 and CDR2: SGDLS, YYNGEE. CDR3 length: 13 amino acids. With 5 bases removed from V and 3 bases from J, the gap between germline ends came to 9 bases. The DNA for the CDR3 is TGTGCCAGCAGGCGGGCTTTTGGAAACACCATATATTTT. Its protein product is CASRRAFGNTIYF. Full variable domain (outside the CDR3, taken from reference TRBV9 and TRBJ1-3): DSGVTQTPKHLITATGQRVTLRCSPRSGDLSVYWYQQSLDQGLQFLIQYYNGEERAKGNILERFSAQQFPDLHSELNLSSLELGDSALYFCASRRAFGNTIYFGEGSWLTVV.

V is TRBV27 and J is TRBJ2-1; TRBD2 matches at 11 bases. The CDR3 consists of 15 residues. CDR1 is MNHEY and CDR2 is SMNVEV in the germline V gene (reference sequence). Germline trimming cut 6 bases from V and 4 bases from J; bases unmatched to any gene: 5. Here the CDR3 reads CASSSGTSGYNEQFF. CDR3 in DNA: TGTGCCAGCAGCTCCGGGACTAGCGGTTACAATGAGCAGTTCTTC.

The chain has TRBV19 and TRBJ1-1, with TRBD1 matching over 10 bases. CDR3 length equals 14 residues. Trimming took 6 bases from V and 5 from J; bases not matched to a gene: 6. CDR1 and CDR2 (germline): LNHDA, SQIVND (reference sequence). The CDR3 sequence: CASRSGTGVTEAFF. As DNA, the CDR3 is TGTGCCAGTAGGTCTGGGACAGGGGTGACTGAAGCTTTCTTT.

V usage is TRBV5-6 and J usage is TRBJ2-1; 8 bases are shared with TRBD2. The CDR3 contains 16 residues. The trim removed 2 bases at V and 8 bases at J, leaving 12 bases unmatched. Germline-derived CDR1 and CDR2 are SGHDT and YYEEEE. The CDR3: CASSLPRPGTRDEQFF. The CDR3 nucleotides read TGTGCCAGCAGCTTACCTCGTCCCGGGACTAGGGATGAGCAGTTCTTC.

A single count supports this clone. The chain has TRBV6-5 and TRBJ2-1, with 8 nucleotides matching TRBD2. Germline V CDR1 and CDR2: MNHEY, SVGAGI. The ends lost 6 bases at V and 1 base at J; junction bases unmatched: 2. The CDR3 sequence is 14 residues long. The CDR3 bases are TGTGCCAGCAGGCCTAGCGGGTCCTACAATGAGCAGTTCTTC. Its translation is CASRPSGSYNEQFF.

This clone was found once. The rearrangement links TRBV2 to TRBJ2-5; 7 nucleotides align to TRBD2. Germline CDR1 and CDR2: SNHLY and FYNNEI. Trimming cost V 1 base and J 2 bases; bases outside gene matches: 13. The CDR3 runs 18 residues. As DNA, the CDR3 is TGTGCCAGCAGTGAAGAGGTATTGGGGGGGGACCTACAAGAGACCCAGTACTTC. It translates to CASSEEVLGGDLQETQYF.

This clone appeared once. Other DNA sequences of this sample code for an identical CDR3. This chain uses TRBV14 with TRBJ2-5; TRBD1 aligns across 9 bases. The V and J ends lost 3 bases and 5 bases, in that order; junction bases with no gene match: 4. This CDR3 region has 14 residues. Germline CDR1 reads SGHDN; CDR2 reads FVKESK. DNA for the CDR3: TGTGCCAGCAGCCAGAACAGGGGGCAGGAGACCCAGTACTTC. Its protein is CASSQNRGQETQYF.

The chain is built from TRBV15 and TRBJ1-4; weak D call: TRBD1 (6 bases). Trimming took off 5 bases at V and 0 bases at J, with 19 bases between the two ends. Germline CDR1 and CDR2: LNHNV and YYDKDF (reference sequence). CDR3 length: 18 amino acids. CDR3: CATSAGDTGIATNEKLFF. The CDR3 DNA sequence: TGTGCCACCAGCGCGGGAGATACAGGGATTGCAACTAATGAAAAACTGTTTTTT.

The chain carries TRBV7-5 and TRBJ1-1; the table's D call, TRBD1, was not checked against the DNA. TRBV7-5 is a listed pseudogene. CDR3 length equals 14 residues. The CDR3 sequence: CVRSTPGQNTEAFF. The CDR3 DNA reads TGTGTCAGAAGCACGCCGGGACAGAACACTGAAGCTTTCTTT.

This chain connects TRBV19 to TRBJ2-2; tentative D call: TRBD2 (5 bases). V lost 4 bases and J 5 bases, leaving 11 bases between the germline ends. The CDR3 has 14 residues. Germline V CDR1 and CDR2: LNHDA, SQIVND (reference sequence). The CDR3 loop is CASSKTTGTGELFF. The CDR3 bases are TGTGCCAGTAGTAAGACTACGGGTACCGGGGAGCTGTTTTTT.

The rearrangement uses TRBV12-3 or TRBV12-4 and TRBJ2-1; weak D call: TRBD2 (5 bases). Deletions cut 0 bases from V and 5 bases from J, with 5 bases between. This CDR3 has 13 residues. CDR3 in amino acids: CASSLARDNEQFF. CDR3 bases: TGTGCCAGCAGTTTAGCGCGGGACAATGAGCAGTTCTTC.